The rows below give T cell receptor beta chains drawn from one sample of a study of T cell repertoires in aging, cancer and after chemotherapy. Each CDR3 protein is one row after TCRdb ran MiXCR on the multiplex PCR reads. The sample includes more than 2,500 distinct CDR3 sequences, roughly 23% of them seen just once. The sample consisted of blood. The receptor set was obtained from a human donor with a solid tumor. The CDR3 runs from the conserved cysteine through the conserved F or W. Each record gives: CDR3 DNA, CDR3 protein, J gene, CDR3 length, V gene, clone size, D gene. D genes are given only for firm matches. Where a row states a size, it is once, few, many or the class of an expanded clone; other rows omit it.

TGTGCCATCCGATCTAGCGTCTCTAACTATGGCTACACCTTC	CAIRSSVSNYGYTF	TRBJ1-2	14	TRBV10-3	NA	NA
TGTGCCAGCGGACGACCCGGGGAGCTGTTTTTT	CASGRPGELFF	TRBJ2-2	11	TRBV21-1	NA	NA
TGCGCCAGCAGTGAGCCCGGGACGGGCACTGAAGCTTTCTTT	CASSEPGTGTEAFF	TRBJ1-1	14	TRBV10-2	once	NA
TGTGCCAGCAGCGTAGGGGGGGGGGGCAATCAGCCCCAGCATTTT	CASSVGGGGNQPQHF	TRBJ1-5	15	TRBV13	NA	NA
TGTGCCAGCAGCTTGGCCTCTAGCACTAGCACAGATACGCAGTATTTT	CASSLASSTSTDTQYF	TRBJ2-3	16	TRBV11-3	medium-sized	NA
TGTGCCAGCAGTTACGACACTGTCCGCACAGATACGCAGTATTTT	CASSYDTVRTDTQYF	TRBJ2-3	15	TRBV6-2/TRBV6-3	NA	NA
TGTGCCAGCAGGCCTAGCGGCCTCTACGAGCAGTACTTC	CASRPSGLYEQYF	TRBJ2-7	13	TRBV6-6	medium-sized	TRBD2
TGTGCCAGCACCATGGGGACAGGGGTTAATTCACCCCTCCACTTT	CASTMGTGVNSPLHF	TRBJ1-6	15	TRBV6-5	large	TRBD1
TGTGCCAGCAGCTTATGGGAAAACACTGAAGCTTTCTTT	CASSLWENTEAFF	TRBJ1-1	13	TRBV7-3	medium-sized	NA
TGTGCCAGCAGCCCACAGACTAGCGGGGGGGATACGCAGTATTTT	CASSPQTSGGDTQYF	TRBJ2-3	15	TRBV7-6	medium-sized	TRBD2
TGCAGTGCTAGAGAACCCGGGACAGGGCGAGACAATGAGCAGTTCTTC	CSAREPGTGRDNEQFF	TRBJ2-1	16	TRBV20-1	medium-sized	TRBD1
TGCAGCGTCTCAGATGGACAGGGCTATGGCTACACCTTC	CSVSDGQGYGYTF	TRBJ1-2	13	TRBV29-1	large	TRBD1
TGCGCCAGCACCCGAGGACACGCTAAGATCTTC	CASTRGHAKIF	TRBJ2-1	11	TRBV23-1	few	NA
TGTGCCAGCACCGTAGACACAGAGTCATATCCCTACGAGCAGTACTTC	CASTVDTESYPYEQYF	TRBJ2-7	16	TRBV7-9	medium-sized	NA
TGTGCCAGCAGCCCAACTTGGGGGGGACCAAATCAGCCCCAGCATTTT	CASSPTWGGPNQPQHF	TRBJ1-5	16	TRBV12-3/TRBV12-4	medium-sized	NA
TGTGCCAGCAGCGCCACTAGCTTTGGCGAGACCCAGTACTTC	CASSATSFGETQYF	TRBJ2-5	14	TRBV7-9	medium-sized	NA
TGTGCCAGCAGGACCCGGGACAGGGAAAAACTGTTTTTT	CASRTRDREKLFF	TRBJ1-4	13	TRBV6-5	medium-sized	TRBD1